This TCR beta chain was obtained from a study of blood T cell repertoires in COVID-19. In the study overall: The cDNA or gDNA used as material had been derived from T cells, B-cell-depleted T cells, or PBMCs.

The study recruited people aged roughly 18 to 89 years across about two dozen US areas. Original data processing: Estimates of nucleated cell counts were drawn from the amplification of reference gene primers. Clones were read by immunoSEQ multiplex PCR, and TCRdb kept only the in-frame ones, dropping some. The V and J calls and clone size are taken from that table; D and trimming were inferred from the DNA. The sample holds 200,000 to 250,000 clones, roughly 88% seen once. CDR1 is GTSNPN, CDR2 SVGIG, per germline (reference sequence). The CDR3 is 14 amino acids. Trimming took off 4 bases at V and 2 bases at J, with 14 bases between the two ends.

This receptor was identified in a young woman who had been exposed to COVID-19. This chain connects TRBV30 to TRBJ1-2; perhaps TRBD1 as D (6 bases). Sequencing used PBMCs or T cells enriched from blood (not recorded which). CDR3 protein: CAWTVQGLNYGYTF. CDR3 bases: TGTGCCTGGACGGTGCAGGGGCTAAACTATGGCTACACCTTC.